This T cell receptor beta chain was retrieved from a study of blood T cell repertoires in COVID-19. Whole-study context: Sites in the United States, Italy and Spain provided acute and convalescent COVID-19 samples.

Seattle's cohort entered during active infection and was followed longitudinally. Per the original methods: Counts of nucleated cells, estimated from reference gene primer amplification, were obtained. Here immunoSEQ multiplex PCR was the method, and the copy in TCRdb shows in-frame clones only, minus some. V and J calls and clone size are given by that table; D and trimming were obtained from the DNA. The sample carries some 260,000 clones, approximately 88% recorded once. The V end lost 1 base, the J end lost 1 base, and 12 bases lay between the germline ends. The CDR3 is made up of 16 amino acids. The germline V gene encodes CDR1 SGHTA and CDR2 FQGTGA.

Source material: peripheral blood. This sequence was found in a woman between 65 and 79 years old with COVID-19, enrolled during active disease. The chain carries TRBV7-3 and TRBJ2-3; no clear D gene. CDR3 coding DNA: TGTGCCAGCAGCTTAAAGATCAGCGACCGCACAGATACGCAGTATTTT. Protein product: CASSLKISDRTDTQYF.